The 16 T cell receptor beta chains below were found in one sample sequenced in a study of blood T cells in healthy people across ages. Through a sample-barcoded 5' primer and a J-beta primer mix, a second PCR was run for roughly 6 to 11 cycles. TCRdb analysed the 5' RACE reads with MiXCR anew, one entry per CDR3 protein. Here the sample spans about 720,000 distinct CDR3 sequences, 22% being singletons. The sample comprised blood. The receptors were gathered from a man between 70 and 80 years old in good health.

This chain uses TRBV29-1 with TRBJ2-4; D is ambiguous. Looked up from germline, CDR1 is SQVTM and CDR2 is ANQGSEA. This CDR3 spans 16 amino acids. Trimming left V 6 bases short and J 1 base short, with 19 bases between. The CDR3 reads CSVAKVGFMAKNIQYF. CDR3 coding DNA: TGCAGCGTCGCAAAGGTCGGATTCATGGCCAAAAACATTCAGTACTTC.

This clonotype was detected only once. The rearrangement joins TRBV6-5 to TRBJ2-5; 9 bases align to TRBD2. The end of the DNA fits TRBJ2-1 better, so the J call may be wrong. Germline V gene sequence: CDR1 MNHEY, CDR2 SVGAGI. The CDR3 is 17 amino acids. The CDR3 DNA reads TGTGCCAGCAGTTATCTAGCTCGAGCGGGGGGCCGGGATGAGCAGTTCTTC. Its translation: CASSYLARAGGRDEQFF.

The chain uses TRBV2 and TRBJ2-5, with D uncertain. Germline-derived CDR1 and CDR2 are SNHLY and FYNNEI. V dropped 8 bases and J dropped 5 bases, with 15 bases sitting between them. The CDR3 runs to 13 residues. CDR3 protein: CASCFEVRETQYF. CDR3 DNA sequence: TGTGCCAGCTGCTTTGAGGTCCGGGAGACCCAGTACTTC.

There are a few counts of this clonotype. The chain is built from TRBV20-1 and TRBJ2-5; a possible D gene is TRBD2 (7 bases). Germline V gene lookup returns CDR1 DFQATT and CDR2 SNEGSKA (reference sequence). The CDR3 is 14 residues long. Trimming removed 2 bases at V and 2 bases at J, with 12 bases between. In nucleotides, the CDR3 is TGCAGTGCTAGACCAGCGGGGACACAAGAGACCCAGTACTTC. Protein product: CSARPAGTQETQYF.

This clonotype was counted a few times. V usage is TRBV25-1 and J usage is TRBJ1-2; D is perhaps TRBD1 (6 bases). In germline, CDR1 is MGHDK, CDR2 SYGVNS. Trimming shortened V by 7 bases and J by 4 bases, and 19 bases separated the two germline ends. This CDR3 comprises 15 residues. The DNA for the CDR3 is TGTGCCAGCAAGGAGGAGGGGGGCCGCTCCTATGGCTACACCTTC. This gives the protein CASKEEGGRSYGYTF.

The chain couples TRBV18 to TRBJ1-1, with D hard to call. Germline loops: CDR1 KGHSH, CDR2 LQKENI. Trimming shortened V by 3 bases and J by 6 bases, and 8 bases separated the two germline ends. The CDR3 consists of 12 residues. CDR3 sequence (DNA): TGTGCCAGCTCACCCCTTAAATCTGAAGCTTTCTTT. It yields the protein CASSPLKSEAFF.

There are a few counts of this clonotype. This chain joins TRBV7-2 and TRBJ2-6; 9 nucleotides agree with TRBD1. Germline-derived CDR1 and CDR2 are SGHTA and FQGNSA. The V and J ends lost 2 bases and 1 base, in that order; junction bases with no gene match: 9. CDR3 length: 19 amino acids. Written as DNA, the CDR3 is TGTGCCAGCAGCTTAAACTCCGGGACAGGGACTTCTGGGGCCAACGTCCTGACTTTC. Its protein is CASSLNSGTGTSGANVLTF.

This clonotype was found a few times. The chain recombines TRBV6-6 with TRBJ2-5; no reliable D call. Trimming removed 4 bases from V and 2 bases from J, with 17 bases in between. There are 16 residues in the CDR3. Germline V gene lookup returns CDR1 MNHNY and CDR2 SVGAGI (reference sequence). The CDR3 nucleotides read TGTGCCAGCAGTTGGGTAAACGGGTATACACAAGAGACCCAGTACTTC. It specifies CASSWVNGYTQETQYF.

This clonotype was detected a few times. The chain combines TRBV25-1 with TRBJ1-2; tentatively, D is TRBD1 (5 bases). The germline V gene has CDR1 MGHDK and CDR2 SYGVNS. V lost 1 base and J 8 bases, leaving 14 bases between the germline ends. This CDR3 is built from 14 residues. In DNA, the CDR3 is TGTGCCAGCAGTGAATTAGGTGGGGGAAGAGGCTACACCTTC. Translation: CASSELGGGRGYTF.

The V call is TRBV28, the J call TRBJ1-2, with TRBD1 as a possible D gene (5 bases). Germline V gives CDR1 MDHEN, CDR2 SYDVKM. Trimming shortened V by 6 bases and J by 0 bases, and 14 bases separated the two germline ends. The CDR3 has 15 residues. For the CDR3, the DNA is TGTGCCAGCAGGCCTCAGGGAACAGCTAACTATGGCTACACCTTC. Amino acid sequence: CASRPQGTANYGYTF.

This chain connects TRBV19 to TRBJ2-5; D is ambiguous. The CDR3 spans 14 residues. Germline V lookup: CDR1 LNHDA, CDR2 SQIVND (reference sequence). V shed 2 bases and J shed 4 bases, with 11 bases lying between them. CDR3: CASSIIGNRETQYF. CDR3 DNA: TGTGCCAGTAGTATAATAGGGAATCGAGAGACCCAGTACTTC.

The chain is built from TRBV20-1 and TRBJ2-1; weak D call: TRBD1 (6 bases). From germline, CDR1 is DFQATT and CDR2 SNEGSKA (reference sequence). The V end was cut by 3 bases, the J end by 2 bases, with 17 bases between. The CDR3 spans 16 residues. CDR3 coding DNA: TGCAGTGCTAGTTGGGCAGGGGCTACCCCCTACAATGAGCAGTTCTTC. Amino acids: CSASWAGATPYNEQFF.

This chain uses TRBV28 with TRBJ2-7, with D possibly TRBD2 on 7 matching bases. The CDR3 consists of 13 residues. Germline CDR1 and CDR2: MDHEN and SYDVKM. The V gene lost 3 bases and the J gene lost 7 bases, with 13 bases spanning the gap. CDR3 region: CASSLRGGREQYF. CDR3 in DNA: TGTGCCAGCAGTTTGAGGGGGGGAAGGGAGCAGTACTTC.

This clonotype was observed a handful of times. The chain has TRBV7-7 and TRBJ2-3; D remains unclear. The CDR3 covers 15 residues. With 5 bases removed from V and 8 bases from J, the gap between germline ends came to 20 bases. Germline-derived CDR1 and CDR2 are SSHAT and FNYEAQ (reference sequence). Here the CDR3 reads CASSRTPMASATQYF. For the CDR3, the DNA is TGTGCCAGCAGCCGAACGCCGATGGCGTCAGCTACGCAGTATTTT. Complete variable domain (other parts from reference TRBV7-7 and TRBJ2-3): GAGVSQSPRYKVTKRGQDVTLRCDPISSHATLYWYQQALGQGPEFLTYFNYEAQPDKSGLPSDRFSAERPEGSISTLTIQRTEQRDSAMYRCASSRTPMASATQYFGPGTRLTVL.

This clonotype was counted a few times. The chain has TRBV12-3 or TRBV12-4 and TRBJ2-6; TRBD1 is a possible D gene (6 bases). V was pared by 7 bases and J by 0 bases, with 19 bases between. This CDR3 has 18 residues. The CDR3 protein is CASIKWGLRDSGANVLTF. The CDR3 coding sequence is TGTGCCAGCATCAAATGGGGGCTGAGAGACTCTGGGGCCAACGTCCTGACTTTC.

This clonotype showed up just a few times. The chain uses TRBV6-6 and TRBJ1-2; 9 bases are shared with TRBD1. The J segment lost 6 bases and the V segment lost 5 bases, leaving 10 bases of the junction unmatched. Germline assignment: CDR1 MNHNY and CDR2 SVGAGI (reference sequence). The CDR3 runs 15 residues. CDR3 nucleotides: TGTGCCAGCAGTCAGACTACGGACAGGGGTGATGGCTACACCTTC. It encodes CASSQTTDRGDGYTF.